This TCR beta chain was sequenced during a study of blood T cell repertoires in COVID-19. In Seattle, patients joined the study during active infection and were tracked longitudinally. Clones were sequenced by immunoSEQ multiplex PCR, and TCRdb holds only the in-frame ones, with some missing. The top ten hold 8% to 9% of the sample, which has 200,000 to 250,000 clones, 75% to 90% seen once. Sequenced input: peripheral blood. This receptor was obtained from a woman over 75 with COVID-19, enrolled during active disease.

This chain's CDR3 is CASSEDSSTTNYGYTF. The CDR3 nucleotides are TGCGCCAGCAGCGAGGACAGCTCAACCACTAACTATGGCTACACCTTC. The chain recombines TRBV5-1 with TRBJ1-2; the D gene is possibly TRBD1 (6 bases). Looked up from germline, CDR1 is SGHRS and CDR2 is YFSETQ. The germline V and J ends were trimmed by 4 bases and 0 bases, with 16 bases remaining between them. This CDR3 comprises 16 residues.